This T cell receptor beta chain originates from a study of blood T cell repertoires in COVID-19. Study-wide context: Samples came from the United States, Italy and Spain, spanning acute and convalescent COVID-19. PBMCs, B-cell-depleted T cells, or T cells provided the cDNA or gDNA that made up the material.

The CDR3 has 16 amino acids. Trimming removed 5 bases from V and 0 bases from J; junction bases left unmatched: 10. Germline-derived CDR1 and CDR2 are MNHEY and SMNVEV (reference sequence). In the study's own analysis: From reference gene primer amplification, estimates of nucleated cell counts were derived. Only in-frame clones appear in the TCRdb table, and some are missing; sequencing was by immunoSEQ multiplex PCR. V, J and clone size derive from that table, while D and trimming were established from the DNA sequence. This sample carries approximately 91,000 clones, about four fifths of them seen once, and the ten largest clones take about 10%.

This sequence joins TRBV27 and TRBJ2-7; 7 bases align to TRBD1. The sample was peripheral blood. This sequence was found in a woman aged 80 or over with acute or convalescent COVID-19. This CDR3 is CASSQSQTGYSYEQYF. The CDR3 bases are TGTGCCAGCAGTCAATCCCAGACAGGGTACTCCTACGAGCAGTACTTC.